A single sample gave rise to the 2 T cell receptor beta chains below, sequenced in a study of blood T cell repertoires in COVID-19. The table came from immunoSEQ multiplex PCR; TCRdb's copy has only in-frame clones and leaves some out. The sample includes about 160,000 clones, roughly 80% of them seen just once. Sequenced sample: PBMCs or T cells enriched from blood (not recorded which). All receptors derive from a woman aged 40 to 50 with acute COVID-19.

V is TRBV3-1 (or the pseudogene TRBV3-2) and J is TRBJ1-2, with 8 bases aligning to TRBD1. This CDR3 is built from 15 residues. The junction had 5 bases not matched to a gene; V was cut back by 4 bases and J by 1 base. Germline V gives CDR1 LGHDT, CDR2 YNNKEL (reference sequence). The CDR3 region is CASSRFGQGNYGYTF. In nucleotides, the CDR3 is TGTGCCAGCAGCCGATTTGGACAGGGTAACTATGGCTACACCTTC.

The chain combines TRBV5-4 with TRBJ1-2; D is possibly TRBD1 (6 bases). The CDR3 consists of 16 residues. In germline, CDR1 is SGHNT, CDR2 YYREEE (reference sequence). V shed 2 bases and J shed 0 bases, with 14 bases lying between them. CDR3 in amino acids: CASSLGTGNPNYGYTF. DNA for the CDR3: TGTGCCAGCAGCTTAGGTACAGGGAACCCTAACTATGGCTACACCTTC.